This T cell receptor beta chain is drawn from a study of breast tumors, draining lymph nodes, adjacent tissues. Findings and caveats of the study: That most tumor T cells come from lymph nodes remained unproven. Tumors had less TCR diversity than lymph nodes, more than nontumor tissue.

This clonotype occurred many times. No antigen is known for it. Samples came from axillary lymph nodes draining the breast cancer. TCRdb used MiXCR to reprocess the multiplex PCR reads, holding one entry per CDR3 protein. The table has 200,000 or so distinct CDR3 sequences, about 32% seen once. Sequenced input: axillary lymph node tissue. This sequence was found in a female donor with breast cancer. Some clones in this sample may be carry-over from other donors' samples.

Here the CDR3 reads CASSLATGNTGELFF. CDR3 nucleotides: TGTGCCAGCAGCCTGGCGACAGGGAACACCGGGGAGCTGTTTTTT. The chain is built from TRBV13 and TRBJ2-2; TRBD1 is a possible D gene (6 bases). V gave up 5 bases and J gave up 1 base, with 11 bases separating them. The CDR3 runs 15 residues. The germline gives CDR1 PRHDT, CDR2 FYEKMQ (reference sequence).